The rows below give T cell receptor beta chains drawn from one sample of a study of early T cells in non-severe SARS-CoV-2 infection. MiXCR, run by TCRdb on the 5' RACE reads, gives a single entry per CDR3 protein. The repertoire holds 50,000 to 65,000 distinct CDR3 sequences, with under 15% as singletons. Source material: whole blood. The receptor set was obtained from an adult who was a healthcare worker with PCR-confirmed SARS-CoV-2 infection or an uninfected control (not recorded which). The CDR3 runs from the conserved cysteine through the conserved F or W. The order of the fields is V gene, D gene, clone size, J gene, CDR3 protein, CDR3 DNA. The D gene is left open where the match is weak. Clone size appears in some rows only: once, few, many, or a class for an expanded clone.

V gene: TRBV2; D gene: TRBD1; clone size: few; J gene: TRBJ1-4; CDR3 protein: CASSVLWDRREKLFF; CDR3 DNA: TGTGCCAGCAGTGTACTTTGGGACAGACGGGAAAAACTGTTTTTT
V gene: TRBV7-2; D gene: .; clone size: once; J gene: TRBJ2-3; CDR3 protein: CASGAGTSGTQYF; CDR3 DNA: TGTGCCAGCGGGGCGGGGACCTCGGGTACGCAGTATTTT
V gene: TRBV7-2; D gene: TRBD1; clone size: few; J gene: TRBJ1-5; CDR3 protein: CASSLRQGMGSNQPQHF; CDR3 DNA: TGTGCCAGCAGCTTAAGACAGGGGATGGGTAGCAATCAGCCCCAGCATTTT
V gene: TRBV20-1; D gene: TRBD1; clone size: few; J gene: TRBJ2-5; CDR3 protein: CSASKLGQGPSRETQYF; CDR3 DNA: TGCAGTGCTAGTAAGCTTGGACAGGGGCCCTCTCGGGAGACCCAGTACTTC
V gene: TRBV28; D gene: .; clone size: many; J gene: TRBJ1-1; CDR3 protein: CASQGGAGNTEAFF; CDR3 DNA: TGTGCCAGCCAGGGAGGGGCGGGGAACACTGAAGCTTTCTTT
V gene: TRBV19; D gene: .; clone size: few; J gene: TRBJ2-2; CDR3 protein: CASSIRRGRPTGELFF; CDR3 DNA: TGTGCCAGTAGTATCCGGCGGGGGCGCCCCACCGGGGAGCTGTTTTTT
V gene: TRBV2; D gene: .; clone size: many; J gene: TRBJ2-1; CDR3 protein: CASGGARGREQFF; CDR3 DNA: TGTGCCAGCGGGGGGGCCAGGGGAAGGGAGCAGTTCTTC
V gene: TRBV5-1; D gene: .; clone size: .; J gene: TRBJ2-2; CDR3 protein: CASFSSPGAGELFF; CDR3 DNA: TGCGCCAGTTTCTCCTCACCCGGGGCCGGGGAGCTGTTTTTT
V gene: TRBV6-5; D gene: .; clone size: few; J gene: TRBJ2-7; CDR3 protein: CASSPPAGSPRDEQYF; CDR3 DNA: TGTGCCAGCAGTCCCCCGGCAGGGTCCCCGCGGGACGAGCAGTACTTC
V gene: TRBV7-8; D gene: TRBD1; clone size: many; J gene: TRBJ1-1; CDR3 protein: CASSYRTGTMNTEAFF; CDR3 DNA: TGTGCCAGCAGCTACCGGACAGGGACTATGAACACTGAAGCTTTCTTT
V gene: TRBV12-5; D gene: .; clone size: few; J gene: TRBJ2-5; CDR3 protein: CASGFGGEETQYF; CDR3 DNA: TGTGCTAGTGGTTTCGGTGGTGAAGAGACCCAGTACTTC
V gene: TRBV29-1; D gene: .; clone size: .; J gene: TRBJ1-2; CDR3 protein: CSAGRDGYTF; CDR3 DNA: TGCAGCGCTGGCAGGGACGGCTACACCTTC
V gene: TRBV11-1; D gene: .; clone size: many; J gene: TRBJ2-1; CDR3 protein: CASSPTRSSYNEQFF; CDR3 DNA: TGTGCCAGCAGCCCTACTCGGAGCTCCTACAATGAGCAGTTCTTC
V gene: TRBV5-1; D gene: TRBD2; clone size: .; J gene: TRBJ2-7; CDR3 protein: CASSLTLAGGPFEQYF; CDR3 DNA: TGCGCCAGCAGCTTGACACTAGCGGGGGGGCCTTTCGAGCAGTACTTC
V gene: TRBV20-1; D gene: TRBD2; clone size: few; J gene: TRBJ2-1; CDR3 protein: CSASQLAGGLSRFF; CDR3 DNA: TGCAGTGCTAGTCAACTAGCGGGGGGTCTAAGTCGGTTCTTC
V gene: TRBV20-1; D gene: .; clone size: .; J gene: TRBJ1-1; CDR3 protein: CSALVRDTEAFF; CDR3 DNA: TGCAGTGCGCTGGTTCGGGACACTGAAGCTTTCTTT
V gene: TRBV5-4; D gene: .; clone size: few; J gene: TRBJ1-1; CDR3 protein: CASSLAGRHEAFF; CDR3 DNA: TGTGCCAGCAGCTTGGCGGGGCGGCACGAAGCTTTCTTT
V gene: TRBV19; D gene: .; clone size: many; J gene: TRBJ2-6; CDR3 protein: CASSIGGGTAGANVLTF; CDR3 DNA: TGTGCCAGTAGTATAGGTGGAGGGACAGCTGGGGCCAACGTCCTGACTTTC
V gene: TRBV15; D gene: .; clone size: many; J gene: TRBJ2-6; CDR3 protein: CATSRDRAVGGYSGANVLTF; CDR3 DNA: TGTGCCACCAGCAGAGACAGAGCGGTCGGGGGCTACTCTGGGGCCAACGTCCTGACTTTC
V gene: TRBV4-3; D gene: TRBD1; clone size: many; J gene: TRBJ1-1; CDR3 protein: CASSQEWLGQGNTEAFF; CDR3 DNA: TGCGCCAGCAGCCAAGAATGGTTAGGACAGGGAAACACTGAAGCTTTCTTT
V gene: TRBV13; D gene: .; clone size: .; J gene: TRBJ1-3; CDR3 protein: CASSWDSSSGNTIYF; CDR3 DNA: TGTGCCAGCAGTTGGGACTCAAGCTCTGGAAACACCATATATTTT
V gene: TRBV7-9; D gene: .; clone size: .; J gene: TRBJ2-1; CDR3 protein: CASSSLLAEQFF; CDR3 DNA: TGTGCCAGCAGCTCACTTCTAGCTGAGCAGTTCTTC
V gene: TRBV11-2; D gene: TRBD1; clone size: .; J gene: TRBJ2-5; CDR3 protein: CASRHRGPETQYF; CDR3 DNA: TGTGCCAGCAGACACAGGGGCCCAGAGACCCAGTACTTC
V gene: TRBV7-2; D gene: .; clone size: .; J gene: TRBJ2-7; CDR3 protein: CASKNAGSSYEQYF; CDR3 DNA: TGTGCCAGCAAAAATGCGGGGAGCTCCTACGAGCAGTACTTC
V gene: TRBV20-1; D gene: .; clone size: many; J gene: TRBJ1-6; CDR3 protein: CSARDIRRDSPLHF; CDR3 DNA: TGCAGTGCTAGAGATATCAGGAGAGATTCACCCCTCCACTTT
V gene: TRBV12-5; D gene: .; clone size: .; J gene: TRBJ2-7; CDR3 protein: CASGLPRGSALGEQYF; CDR3 DNA: TGTGCTAGTGGTTTGCCTCGAGGGTCCGCCTTAGGCGAGCAGTACTTC